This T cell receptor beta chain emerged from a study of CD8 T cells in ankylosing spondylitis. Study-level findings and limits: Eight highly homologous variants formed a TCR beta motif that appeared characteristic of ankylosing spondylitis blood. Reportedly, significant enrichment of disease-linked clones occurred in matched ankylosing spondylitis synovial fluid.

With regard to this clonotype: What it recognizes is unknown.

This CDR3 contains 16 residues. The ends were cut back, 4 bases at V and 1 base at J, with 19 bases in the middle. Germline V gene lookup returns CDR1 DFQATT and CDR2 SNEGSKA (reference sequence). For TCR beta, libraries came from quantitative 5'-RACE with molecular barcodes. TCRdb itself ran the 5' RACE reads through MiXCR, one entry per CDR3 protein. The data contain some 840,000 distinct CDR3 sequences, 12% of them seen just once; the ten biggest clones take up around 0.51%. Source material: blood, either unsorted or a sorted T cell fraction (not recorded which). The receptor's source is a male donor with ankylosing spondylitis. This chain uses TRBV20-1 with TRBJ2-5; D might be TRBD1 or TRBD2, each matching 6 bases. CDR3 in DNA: TGCAGTGCTACCCCAAGTGGGGGGCACTTCCAAGAGACCCAGTACTTC. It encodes CSATPSGGHFQETQYF.